The clone carrying this T cell receptor beta chain was counted a few times. The CDR3 is made up of 19 amino acids. The data belong to a study of blood T cells in healthy people across ages. Then a second PCR, running about 7 to 11 cycles, was carried out with a sample-barcoded 5' primer and a J-beta primer mix. One entry per CDR3 protein results from TCRdb running MiXCR on the 5' RACE reads. The table includes 800,000 to 1,300,000 distinct CDR3 sequences, under 30% detected once. Donor samples were obtained from healthy Caucasian individuals from Russia, aged roughly 6 to 90. This same sample was also part of a study on T cells of mothers and their children.

Specimen: blood. The gene calls are TRBV12-3 or TRBV12-4 and TRBJ2-5; tentative D call: TRBD2 (6 bases). Near its end, the DNA agrees better with TRBJ2-1, so the J call may be wrong. This clonotype was sampled from a girl aged 2 to 9 in good health. For the CDR3, the DNA is TGTGCCAGCAGTTTAGGAGAAGAGAGTAGGGACTCCGTCGAGAATGAGCAGTTCTTC. It is translated as CASSLGEESRDSVENEQFF.